This TCR beta chain comes out of a study of blood T cell repertoires in COVID-19. Repertoires were generated with immunoSEQ multiplex PCR, while TCRdb's copy carries only in-frame clones and drops some. Here the sample spans about 240,000 clones, about 86% being singletons. Germline values: CDR1 SEHNR, CDR2 FQNEAQ (reference sequence). This CDR3 region has 15 residues. The ends lost 4 bases at V and 2 bases at J; junction bases unmatched: 5. The chain has TRBV7-9 and TRBJ1-5; TRBD1 matches 7 bases. The source of this sequence is a man between 60 and 75 years old with acute or convalescent COVID-19. Source material: peripheral blood. CDR3 nucleotides: TGTGCCAGCAGCTGGGGGACAGAAGGCAATCAGCCCCAGCATTTT. It is translated as CASSWGTEGNQPQHF.